The 26 T cell receptor beta chains given below trace back to one sample, sequenced in a study of T cell responses to AZD1222 COVID-19 vaccine. Here immunoSEQ multiplex PCR was the method, and the copy in TCRdb shows in-frame clones only, minus some. The profile covers around 130,000 clones, with approximately 85% appearing a single time and roughly 9.1% taken by the ten largest. The starting material was peripheral blood, obtained on day 0 of AZD1222 vaccination. These receptors all stem from an adult in good health.

The chain is built from TRBV7-9 and TRBJ2-7; 8 nucleotides line up with TRBD1. V lost 3 bases to trimming and J lost 5 bases; unmatched junction nucleotides: 12. This CDR3 spans 16 amino acids. Germline V CDR1 and CDR2: SEHNR, FQNEAQ (reference sequence). In DNA form, the CDR3 reads TGTGCCAGCAGCTTTGTAAGGCAGGGGGCTTATAACGAGCAGTACTTC. It translates to CASSFVRQGAYNEQYF.

The genes are TRBV5-8 and TRBJ1-2; tentatively, D is TRBD1 (5 bases). The CDR3 covers 15 residues. The V end was cut by 0 bases, the J end by 4 bases, with 13 bases between. The germline V gene has CDR1 SGHTS and CDR2 YDEGEE. The CDR3 here is CASSLEAGFSYGYTF. The CDR3 DNA is TGTGCCAGCAGCTTGGAGGCAGGGTTTAGCTATGGCTACACCTTC.

This clone was counted between two and nine times. J is TRBJ2-2 and V is TRBV25-1; D is undetermined. The V gene lost 10 bases and the J gene lost 5 bases, with 11 bases spanning the gap. There are 12 residues in the CDR3. Looked up from germline, CDR1 is MGHDK and CDR2 is SYGVNS. CDR3 residues: CATPLGTGELFF. CDR3 coding DNA: TGTGCCACCCCCCTCGGGACCGGGGAGCTGTTTTTT. Filled out from reference TRBV25-1 and TRBJ2-2, the complete variable domain reads EADIYQTPRYLVIGTGKKITLECSQTMGHDKMYWYQQDPGMELHLIHYSYGVNSTEKGDLSSESTVSRIRTEHFPLTLESARPSHTSQYLCATPLGTGELFFGEGSRLTVL.

The genes are TRBV9 and TRBJ2-7; TRBD2 agrees at 8 bases. This CDR3 spans 15 amino acids. Germline trimming cut 0 bases from V and 3 bases from J; bases unmatched to any gene: 5. CDR1 is SGDLS and CDR2 is YYNGEE in the germline V gene. In DNA form, the CDR3 reads TGTGCCAGCAGCGTAGTTGGGACTAGTATCTACGAGCAGTACTTC. Translating gives CASSVVGTSIYEQYF.

The rearrangement joins TRBV19 to TRBJ2-2; perhaps D is TRBD1 or TRBD2 (6 bases each). The CDR3 has 15 residues. Germline-derived CDR1 and CDR2 are LNHDA and SQIVND (reference sequence). Trimming stripped 6 bases from V and 0 bases from J, with 11 bases between. The CDR3 DNA reads as TGTGCCAGTAGACAAGGGGGGACGAACACCGGGGAGCTGTTTTTT. This codes for CASRQGGTNTGELFF. The entire variable domain, with the rest obtained from reference TRBV19 and TRBJ2-2, is as follows: DGGITQSPKYLFRKEGQNVTLSCEQNLNHDAMYWYRQDPGQGLRLIYYSQIVNDFQKGDIAEGYSVSREKKESFPLTVTSAQKNPTAFYLCASRQGGTNTGELFFGEGSRLTVL.

The rearrangement links TRBV19 to TRBJ1-6; D gene ambiguous. This CDR3 is 16 amino acids long. CDR1 is LNHDA and CDR2 is SQIVND in the germline V gene (reference sequence). The V and J ends lost 4 bases and 7 bases respectively, with 17 bases between them. In DNA, the CDR3 is TGTGCCAGTAGTAGCCGGGAAACCGTAAAAAATTCACCCCTCCACTTT. It encodes CASSSRETVKNSPLHF.

The chain carries TRBV19 and TRBJ2-7; TRBD2 might be the D (5 bases). Trimming took 6 bases from V and 0 from J, leaving 15 bases between them. CDR1 and CDR2 from the germline V gene are LNHDA and SQIVND (reference sequence). The CDR3 has 15 amino acids. CDR3 in amino acids: CASRAAYRGSYEQYF. As DNA, the CDR3 is TGTGCCAGTAGAGCGGCCTACAGAGGCTCCTACGAGCAGTACTTC.

This clone was seen a single time. The rearrangement joins TRBV29-1 to TRBJ2-1; 9 nucleotides align to TRBD1. V gave up 0 bases and J gave up 1 base; unmatched junction bases: 19. The CDR3 is made up of 21 amino acids. Germline V lookup: CDR1 SQVTM, CDR2 ANQGSEA. The CDR3 loop reads CSVEDRSPGQGLPRSYNEQFF. Here the CDR3 DNA reads TGCAGCGTTGAAGATAGGTCACCGGGACAGGGACTGCCTCGGTCCTACAATGAGCAGTTCTTC.

V usage is TRBV6-4 and J usage is TRBJ1-6; 8 nucleotides match TRBD1. Germline-derived CDR1 and CDR2 are MRHNA and SNTAGT. V lost 2 bases and J lost 7; bases outside the gene matches: 1. The CDR3 extends over 14 amino acids. The chain's CDR3 is CASSDDRGNSPLHF. The CDR3, as DNA: TGTGCCAGCAGTGACGACAGGGGCAATTCACCCCTCCACTTT.

This clone was counted once. The V call is TRBV5-1, the J call TRBJ1-4; 7 bases are a match to TRBD1. V dropped 4 bases and J dropped 7; count of bases not matched to a gene: 10. The germline V gene encodes CDR1 SGHRS and CDR2 YFSETQ. The CDR3 contains 15 residues. The CDR3: CASSPLRGTPEKLFF. Written as DNA, the CDR3 is TGCGCCAGCAGCCCCCTCAGGGGGACCCCTGAAAAACTGTTTTTT.

The chain carries TRBV7-2 and TRBJ2-7; D is perhaps TRBD2 (5 bases). Germline assignment: CDR1 SGHTA and CDR2 FQGNSA. Trimming stripped 4 bases from V and 4 bases from J, with 23 bases between. The CDR3 totals 17 residues. The CDR3 spells CASSSPPGDLVGYEQYF. CDR3 bases: TGTGCCAGCAGCTCGCCCCCCGGGGATCTGGTGGGTTACGAGCAGTACTTC.

This chain connects TRBV24-1 to TRBJ2-1; D not certain. CDR3 length: 12 amino acids. Germline V lookup: CDR1 KGHDR, CDR2 SFDVKD. The V end was cut by 6 bases, the J end by 4 bases, with 6 bases between. Here the CDR3 reads CATSTRYNEQFF. The CDR3 DNA is TGTGCCACCAGTACCCGGTACAATGAGCAGTTCTTC.

This chain uses TRBV10-3 with TRBJ1-2; a possible D gene is TRBD1 (5 bases). With 5 bases removed from V and 6 bases from J, the gap between germline ends came to 16 bases. The V gene's germline CDR1 is ENHRY and CDR2 SYGVKD. The CDR3 spans 14 residues. The CDR3 spells CAISLDTLYNGYTF. The CDR3 DNA is TGTGCCATCAGTTTGGACACCCTTTATAATGGCTACACCTTC.

V usage is TRBV6-5 and J usage is TRBJ2-7; possibly TRBD2 for D (6 bases). This CDR3 comprises 13 residues. Germline CDR1 is MNHEY and CDR2 is SVGAGI. Deletions cut 8 bases from V and 5 bases from J, with 16 bases between. The CDR3 here is CASRGMVIDEQYF. The CDR3 coding sequence is TGTGCCAGCCGGGGGATGGTCATCGACGAGCAGTACTTC.

The chain joins TRBV2 to TRBJ2-7; 8 positions agree with TRBD1. Trimming took 5 bases from V and 5 from J; bases not matched to a gene: 2. The germline CDR1 and CDR2 sequences are SNHLY and FYNNEI. The CDR3 covers 12 residues. The CDR3 reads CASSQGANEQYF. The CDR3, as DNA: TGTGCCAGCAGTCAGGGGGCTAACGAGCAGTACTTC.

The CDR3: CASSVTPTPTDTQYF. The CDR3 DNA sequence: TGTGCCAGCAGCGTAACCCCTACCCCCACAGATACGCAGTATTTT. The rearrangement joins TRBV9 to TRBJ2-3; no definite D call. Germline CDR1 SGDLS, CDR2 YYNGEE. The CDR3 is 15 amino acids. Trimming took off 1 base at V and 2 bases at J, with 11 bases between the two ends.

This chain links TRBV6-5 with TRBJ2-7; TRBD1 matches at 9 bases. V was clipped by 6 bases and J by 5 bases; unmatched bases: 11. Germline CDR1 and CDR2: MNHEY and SVGAGI. This CDR3 is 15 amino acids long. In DNA form, the CDR3 reads TGTGCCAGCAGGAGGAGTGCCGGGACAGGGAACGAGCAGTACTTC. It is translated as CASRRSAGTGNEQYF.

This rearrangement joins TRBV7-9 to TRBJ2-2, with D perhaps matching TRBD1 (5 bases). With 6 bases removed from V and 4 bases from J, the gap between germline ends came to 12 bases. Germline V gene sequence: CDR1 SEHNR, CDR2 FQNEAQ (reference sequence). CDR3 length: 14 amino acids. The CDR3 sequence: CASSQGTGTGELFF. The DNA of the CDR3 is TGTGCCAGCAGTCAGGGAACAGGCACCGGGGAGCTGTTTTTT.

The rearrangement uses TRBV28 and TRBJ2-5; 9 bases are a match to TRBD1. After removal of 1 base from V and 2 bases from J, the junction contained 2 bases not matched to a gene. Per germline, CDR1 MDHEN and CDR2 SYDVKM. This CDR3 contains 15 residues. CDR3 in DNA: TGTGCCAGCAGTTTATTAGGACAGGGGCAAGAGACCCAGTACTTC. This sequence encodes CASSLLGQGQETQYF. Looking up the rest from reference TRBV28 and TRBJ2-5 gives the full variable domain: DVKVTQSSRYLVKRTGEKVFLECVQDMDHENMFWYRQDPGLGLRLIYFSYDVKMKEKGDIPEGYSVSREKKERFSLILESASTNQTSMYLCASSLLGQGQETQYFGPGTRLLVL.

This clone was seen once. V gene TRBV7-8 combines with J gene TRBJ2-2; 12 bases align to TRBD2. Unmatched junction bases numbered 5, after V lost 5 bases and J lost 1 base. The germline CDR1 and CDR2 sequences are SGHVS and FQNEAQ. The CDR3 has 17 amino acids. CDR3 DNA sequence: TGTGCCAGCAGCCCGACTAGCGGGAGATTGAACACCGGGGAGCTGTTTTTT. Protein product: CASSPTSGRLNTGELFF.

This chain connects TRBV7-2 to TRBJ2-7, with 11 bases matching TRBD2. The trim removed 3 bases at V and 6 bases at J, leaving 7 bases unmatched. CDR3 length equals 15 residues. Per the germline V gene, CDR1 is SGHTA and CDR2 is FQGNSA. The CDR3 nucleotides are TGTGCCAGCAGCTTGTATACTAGCGGGGGTTTCGAGCAGTACTTC. Translation gives CASSLYTSGGFEQYF.

This clone has only one observation. The rearrangement links TRBV19 to TRBJ2-7; D is possibly TRBD2 (6 bases). CDR3 length: 13 amino acids. Germline V gives CDR1 LNHDA, CDR2 SQIVND (reference sequence). Trimming left V 4 bases short and J 7 bases short, with 14 bases between. Here the CDR3 reads CASSNPGGVEQYF. The CDR3 bases are TGTGCCAGTAGTAACCCTGGAGGGGTTGAGCAGTACTTC. The whole variable domain, remainder taken from reference TRBV19 and TRBJ2-7, is DGGITQSPKYLFRKEGQNVTLSCEQNLNHDAMYWYRQDPGQGLRLIYYSQIVNDFQKGDIAEGYSVSREKKESFPLTVTSAQKNPTAFYLCASSNPGGVEQYFGPGTRLTVT.

V usage is TRBV13 and J usage is TRBJ2-2; the D is unclear. This CDR3 is 16 amino acids long. Germline lookup yields CDR1 PRHDT and CDR2 FYEKMQ (reference sequence). V dropped 5 bases and J dropped 0 bases, with 13 bases sitting between them. The CDR3 loop is CASSPPLTANTGELFF. The CDR3 region has the DNA TGTGCCAGCAGCCCACCCCTTACAGCGAACACCGGGGAGCTGTTTTTT.

The V gene is TRBV27, the J gene TRBJ1-1; 7 bases match TRBD1. The germline gives CDR1 MNHEY, CDR2 SMNVEV (reference sequence). V trimming: 3 bases; J trimming: 6 bases; junction bases outside the gene matches: 10. This CDR3 is built from 15 residues. The CDR3 reads CASSFEQGGAAEAFF. As DNA, the CDR3 is TGTGCCAGCAGTTTCGAGCAGGGGGGAGCCGCTGAAGCTTTCTTT.

The genes are TRBV19 and TRBJ2-7; 11 nucleotides align to TRBD2. The CDR3 is 14 residues long. Per the germline V gene, CDR1 is LNHDA and CDR2 is SQIVND (reference sequence). V shed 3 bases and J 9 bases; nucleotides not matched to a gene: 7. The CDR3 nucleotides are TGTGCCAGTAGTATGGGGACTAGCGGTTCAATGCAGTACTTC. Its translation: CASSMGTSGSMQYF.

Here the CDR3 DNA reads TGTGCCAGCAGTCCCCCGGGACAGAGCACTGAAGCTTTCTTT. Its protein is CASSPPGQSTEAFF. This chain links TRBV6-5 with TRBJ1-1; TRBD1 matches 7 bases. The CDR3 contains 14 residues. V shed 5 bases and J 4 bases; nucleotides not matched to a gene: 7. Germline V gene data show CDR1 as MNHEY and CDR2 as SVGAGI.